These 21 T cell receptor beta chains share one sample of origin, sequenced in a study of OX40 agonist ivuxolimab in advanced cancers. Sequencing was performed with immunoSEQ multiplex PCR; in TCRdb, only in-frame clones are kept and a portion is missing. Of about 1,800 clones listed, about 73% are singletons. The input for sequencing was CD4+ or CD8+ T cells sorted from blood, taken in a trial of the OX40 agonist ivuxolimab. These receptor sequences come from an adult with an advanced solid tumor such as melanoma, head and neck, liver or kidney cancer.

The J gene is TRBJ2-1, the V gene TRBV5-6; D remains unclear. Per the germline V gene, CDR1 is SGHDT and CDR2 is YYEEEE. Trimming cost V 1 base and J 3 bases, with 2 bases left between them. CDR3 length: 12 residues. CDR3 sequence reads: CASSLRYNEQFF. The CDR3 DNA is TGTGCCAGCAGCTTGCGCTACAATGAGCAGTTCTTC.

This sequence joins TRBV10-1 and TRBJ1-2; 8 bases fit TRBD1. Germline V gene sequence: CDR1 WNHNN, CDR2 SYGVQD (reference sequence). V trimming: 6 bases; J trimming: 4 bases; junction bases outside the gene matches: 7. The CDR3 runs to 14 residues. The CDR3 coding sequence is TGCGCCAGCAGGCAGGGGGCGCGAATCTATGGCTACACCTTC. This codes for CASRQGARIYGYTF.

This chain links TRBV2 with TRBJ2-1; D remains ambiguous. The germline V and J ends were trimmed by 6 bases and 0 bases, with 12 bases remaining between them. Germline loops: CDR1 SNHLY, CDR2 FYNNEI. The CDR3 is made up of 15 amino acids. CDR3 amino acids: CASRGMGGSYNEQFF. CDR3 coding DNA: TGTGCCAGCAGGGGAATGGGTGGCTCCTACAATGAGCAGTTCTTC.

CDR3 loop: CASSFSISYEQYF. The CDR3 DNA reads as TGTGCCAGCAGTTTTTCGATCTCCTACGAGCAGTACTTC. This chain links TRBV27 with TRBJ2-7, with no clear D. Trimming removed 3 bases from V and 0 bases from J, with 6 bases in between. CDR1 MNHEY and CDR2 SMNVEV come from the germline V gene (reference sequence). This CDR3 spans 13 amino acids.

The gene calls are TRBV6-5 and TRBJ1-1, with 7 bases aligning to TRBD1. Germline V gene sequence: CDR1 MNHEY, CDR2 SVGAGI. The CDR3 consists of 15 residues. The trim removed 4 bases at V and 4 bases at J, leaving 9 bases unmatched. CDR3 loop: CASSSYRGRSTEAFF. The CDR3 nucleotides read TGTGCCAGCAGTTCATACAGGGGAAGGAGCACTGAAGCTTTCTTT.

The J gene is TRBJ2-3, the V gene TRBV6-6; the match to TRBD2 covers 9 bases. CDR3 length equals 14 residues. After removal of 2 bases from V and 5 bases from J, the junction contained 2 bases not matched to a gene. Germline CDR1 reads MNHNY; CDR2 reads SVGAGI (reference sequence). The CDR3 spells CASSYVREGDTQYF. Here the CDR3 DNA reads TGTGCCAGCAGTTACGTGCGGGAGGGAGATACGCAGTATTTT.

This clone is large (0.1 to 1%). The chain combines TRBV10-2 with TRBJ2-7; TRBD1 might be the D (6 bases). Between the trimmed V and J ends, which lost 10 bases and 3 bases, there was a span of 13 bases. CDR3 length: 12 amino acids. CDR1 and CDR2 (germline): WSHSY, SAAADI. CDR3 amino acids: CATGTRIYEQYF. DNA for the CDR3: TGCGCCACCGGGACAAGGATCTACGAGCAGTACTTC.

V is TRBV6-6 and J is TRBJ2-1; 7 nucleotides agree with TRBD1. CDR1 is MNHNY, CDR2 SVGAGI, per germline (reference sequence). This CDR3 has 15 residues. The trim removed 5 bases at V and 2 bases at J, leaving 6 bases unmatched. CDR3 region: CASSADRAPYNEQFF. CDR3 DNA sequence: TGTGCCAGCAGTGCCGACAGGGCCCCCTACAATGAGCAGTTCTTC.

This chain connects TRBV19 to TRBJ1-2; D is possibly TRBD1 (6 bases). The CDR3 is 14 residues long. Trimming shortened V by 3 bases and J by 7 bases, and 15 bases separated the two germline ends. The germline CDR1 and CDR2 sequences are LNHDA and SQIVND (reference sequence). CDR3 protein: CASSINTGYSGYTF. The CDR3 DNA reads TGTGCCAGTAGTATTAATACAGGGTATAGTGGCTACACCTTC.

This clone was detected only a few times. The genes are TRBV11-2 and TRBJ1-1; unclear D gene. The CDR3 has 12 residues. V was shortened by 5 bases and J by 5 bases, with 9 bases between the two germline ends. Germline CDR1 is SGHAT and CDR2 is FQNNGV. Written as DNA, the CDR3 is TGTGCCAGCAGCCACGGGTGGACTGAAGCTTTCTTT. Translated, it gives CASSHGWTEAFF.

This sequence joins TRBV7-8 and TRBJ2-2; possible D gene TRBD1, 5 bases. Germline V gene sequence: CDR1 SGHVS, CDR2 FQNEAQ. This CDR3 region has 16 residues. Between the trimmed V and J ends, which lost 4 bases and 1 base, there was a span of 13 bases. Here the CDR3 DNA reads TGTGCCAGCAGCTCCACCCCAGACAGGAACACCGGGGAGCTGTTTTTT. Protein product: CASSSTPDRNTGELFF. The entire variable domain, with the rest obtained from reference TRBV7-8 and TRBJ2-2, is as follows: GAGVSQSPRYKVAKRGQDVALRCDPISGHVSLFWYQQALGQGPEFLTYFQNEAQLDKSGLPSDRFFAERPEGSVSTLKIQRTQQEDSAVYLCASSSTPDRNTGELFFGEGSRLTVL.

J is TRBJ1-1 and V is TRBV6-6, with a weak D call TRBD1 (6 bases). V was shortened by 5 bases and J by 0 bases, with 10 bases between the two germline ends. The CDR3 totals 14 residues. The germline CDR1 and CDR2 sequences are MNHNY and SVGAGI (reference sequence). The CDR3 region has the DNA TGTGCCAGCAGTGTCACAGGGTTGAACACTGAAGCTTTCTTT. It specifies CASSVTGLNTEAFF.

The chain uses TRBV19 and TRBJ2-7, with 7 positions matching TRBD2. This CDR3 contains 15 residues. The germline V gene has CDR1 LNHDA and CDR2 SQIVND (reference sequence). The J segment lost 3 bases and the V segment lost 1 base, leaving 6 bases of the junction unmatched. The CDR3 region has the DNA TGTGCCAGTAGTATAGGCCTAGCGGTGGGCTACGAGCAGTACTTC. Its protein is CASSIGLAVGYEQYF.

This clone came up a few times. The rearrangement joins TRBV6-6 to TRBJ1-2, with a tentative D call TRBD1 (5 bases). The CDR3 covers 15 residues. V dropped 2 bases and J dropped 6 bases, with 16 bases sitting between them. Germline V gene data show CDR1 as MNHNY and CDR2 as SVGAGI (reference sequence). The CDR3 region has the DNA TGTGCCAGCAGTTACGAGGAGGGCAGGGTCGATGGCTACACCTTC. Its translation: CASSYEEGRVDGYTF.

The chain employs TRBV7-6 and TRBJ1-1; a weak D match, TRBD1 (5 bases). The V gene's germline CDR1 is SGHVS and CDR2 FNYEAQ. This CDR3 spans 14 amino acids. Trimming left V 5 bases short and J 4 bases short, with 14 bases between. The CDR3 bases are TGTGCCAGCAGCCCGGGGCCGTGGGTCACTGAAGCTTTCTTT. Amino acid sequence: CASSPGPWVTEAFF. Variable domain in full (rest from reference TRBV7-6 and TRBJ1-1): GAGVSQSPRYKVTKRGQDVALRCDPISGHVSLYWYRQALGQGPEFLTYFNYEAQQDKSGLPNDRFSAERPEGSISTLTIQRTEQRDSAMYRCASSPGPWVTEAFFGQGTRLTVV.

V and J are TRBV5-6 and TRBJ2-7; no definite D call. This CDR3 is 15 amino acids long. The germline V gene has CDR1 SGHDT and CDR2 YYEEEE. With 4 bases removed from V and 0 bases from J, the gap between germline ends came to 14 bases. DNA of the CDR3: TGTGCCAGCAGCCTCGCCGGATCGAGCTCCTACGAGCAGTACTTC. Translation: CASSLAGSSSYEQYF.

The table lists this clone with a few counts. The rearrangement uses TRBV6-1 and TRBJ2-1; 11 bases fit TRBD2. The CDR3 consists of 15 residues. Trimming at V came to 0 bases and at J to 6 bases, leaving 1 base not matched to a gene. Looked up from germline, CDR1 is MNHNS and CDR2 is SASEGT. In DNA, the CDR3 is TGTGCCAGCAGTGAAGCTAGCGGGGGGGCCAATGAGCAGTTCTTC. It yields the protein CASSEASGGANEQFF.

The chain links TRBV19 to TRBJ2-5; possible D gene TRBD1, 6 bases. This CDR3 has 14 amino acids. V was cut by 5 bases and J by 3 bases, with 13 bases left in between. Germline CDR1 and CDR2: LNHDA and SQIVND (reference sequence). The CDR3 loop is CASSFMGHEETQYF. The CDR3 region has the DNA TGTGCCAGTAGTTTCATGGGACATGAAGAGACCCAGTACTTC.

This chain joins TRBV25-1 and TRBJ1-1, with D tentatively TRBD1 (6 bases). This CDR3 comprises 18 residues. Per the germline V gene, CDR1 is MGHDK and CDR2 is SYGVNS. Trimming shortened V by 4 bases and J by 0 bases, and 21 bases separated the two germline ends. The CDR3 loop is CASSGRTVSKAMNTEAFF. DNA for the CDR3: TGTGCCAGCAGTGGACGGACAGTCTCAAAAGCAATGAACACTGAAGCTTTCTTT. The full variable domain, in which reference TRBV25-1 and TRBJ1-1 provide the parts outside the CDR3, is EADIYQTPRYLVIGTGKKITLECSQTMGHDKMYWYQQDPGMELHLIHYSYGVNSTEKGDLSSESTVSRIRTEHFPLTLESARPSHTSQYLCASSGRTVSKAMNTEAFFGQGTRLTVV.

This clone has only one observation. The chain uses TRBV9 and TRBJ1-2; D uncertain. The CDR3 covers 12 residues. V dropped 4 bases and J dropped 4 bases, with 8 bases sitting between them. Germline V gene data show CDR1 as SGDLS and CDR2 as YYNGEE. This CDR3 reads CASSLEGYGYTF. In DNA, the CDR3 is TGTGCCAGCAGCCTCGAGGGCTATGGCTACACCTTC.

This clone was seen a handful of times. The chain uses TRBV6-5 and TRBJ2-2; 9 bases agree with TRBD1. The CDR3 is 16 amino acids. Trimming took 0 bases from V and 9 from J; bases not matched to a gene: 8. Per the germline V gene, CDR1 is MNHEY and CDR2 is SVGAGI. The CDR3 coding sequence is TGTGCCAGCAGTTACTCGACTGGGACAGGGTTCCGGGAGCTGTTTTTT. This gives the protein CASSYSTGTGFRELFF.